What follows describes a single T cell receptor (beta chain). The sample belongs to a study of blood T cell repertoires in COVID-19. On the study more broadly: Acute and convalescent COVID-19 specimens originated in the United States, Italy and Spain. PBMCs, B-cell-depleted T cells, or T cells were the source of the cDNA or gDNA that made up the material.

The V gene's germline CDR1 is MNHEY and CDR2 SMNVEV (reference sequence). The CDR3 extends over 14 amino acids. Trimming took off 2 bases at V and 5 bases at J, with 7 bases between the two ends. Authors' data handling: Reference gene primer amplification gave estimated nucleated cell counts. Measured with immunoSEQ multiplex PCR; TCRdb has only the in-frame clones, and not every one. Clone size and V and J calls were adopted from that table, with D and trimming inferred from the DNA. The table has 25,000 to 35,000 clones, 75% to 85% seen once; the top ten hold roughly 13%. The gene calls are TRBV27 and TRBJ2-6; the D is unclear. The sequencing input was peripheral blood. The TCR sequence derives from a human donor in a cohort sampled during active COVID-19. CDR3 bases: TGTGCCAGCAGTTTAGTCCCCAGGGCCAACGTCCTGACTTTC. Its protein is CASSLVPRANVLTF.